What follows is one TCR beta chain and its context. Its specificity is not known. Unique molecular identifiers tagged the TCR beta cDNA libraries. Input of roughly 0.95 to 11 million T cells yielded hundreds of thousands of cDNA molecules. From the PCR reads, TCRdb called clonotypes with MiXCR, one entry per CDR3 protein. The sample shows 750,000 to 950,000 distinct CDR3 sequences, under 70% of them seen only once. This sample stems from a study of post-analysis software for immune sequencing data. Study details: The patients showed relapsing-remitting, secondary progressive and progressive-relapsing multiple sclerosis courses. Study conclusions and caveats: Samples made in the same batch grouped tightly together by F measure. Comparison of patients with controls showed about 5 TRBV segments more frequent in patients, TRBV5-6, TRBV5-1 and TRBV20-1 among them. Among multiple sclerosis patients, normalized Chao1 diversity was significantly below that of controls.

This CDR3 spans 16 amino acids. Germline V gene sequence: CDR1 ENHRY, CDR2 SYGVKD. Trimming cost V 7 bases and J 3 bases; bases outside gene matches: 8. This sequence originates from a girl aged 10 to 17 with multiple sclerosis. The chain carries TRBV10-3 and TRBJ2-7; the match to TRBD2 covers 14 bases. The source material was blood. CDR3 nucleotide sequence: TGTGCCATCACCAAGGGGACTAGCGGGAGCCACTACGAGCAGTACTTC. Amino acids: CAITKGTSGSHYEQYF.